This T cell receptor (beta chain) emerged from a study of blood T cell repertoires in COVID-19. Libraries were prepared by immunoSEQ multiplex PCR; TCRdb keeps only in-frame clonotypes and omits some of them. The sample lists around 370,000 clones; roughly 86% were seen once. Source material: peripheral blood. This TCR derives from a woman in her 70s with COVID-19, enrolled during active disease.

The DNA of the CDR3 is TGTGCCAGCAGCCACGACGGGGCAGGGGGCGTAACTGAAGCTTTCTTT. It yields the protein CASSHDGAGGVTEAFF. The chain carries TRBV3-1 (or the pseudogene TRBV3-2) and TRBJ1-1; 8 nucleotides align to TRBD1. This CDR3 has 16 residues. Unmatched junction bases numbered 11, after V lost 3 bases and J lost 5 bases. CDR1 is LGHDT and CDR2 is YNNKEL in the germline V gene (reference sequence).